This TCR beta chain was identified during a study of shared clonotypes between healthy human individuals. The table came from immunoSEQ multiplex PCR; TCRdb's copy has only in-frame clones and leaves some out. The sample includes approximately 95,000 clones, 65% to 70% of them seen just once. Germline V gene lookup returns CDR1 SNHLY and CDR2 FYNNEI. Trimming took off 9 bases at V and 0 bases at J, with 9 bases between the two ends. The CDR3 spans 13 residues. The V and J genes are TRBV2 and TRBJ2-1; D may be TRBD1 or TRBD2 (5 bases each). The sequenced material came from memory CD8+ T cells sorted from blood. Indicated subset: CD45RO+ cells pooled with CCR7-negative TemRA cells. The TCR sequence derives from a man aged 30-40 years in good health. CDR3 sequence reads: CARGRISYNEQFF. In nucleotides, the CDR3 is TGTGCCAGGGGACGGATCTCCTACAATGAGCAGTTCTTC.